The 6 T cell receptor beta chains presented below share a single source sample, sequenced in a study of cytotoxic CD8 clonotypes in ibrutinib-treated CLL. Profiled with immunoSEQ multiplex PCR; TCRdb holds only in-frame clones, not every one. The data hold around 200,000 clones, with 60% to 80% observed a single time. Specimen: PBMCs, collected after 12 months of ibrutinib treatment. These receptors all come from a human donor with chronic lymphocytic leukemia.

The gene calls are TRBV27 and TRBJ2-7; TRBD2 matches 10 bases. V was clipped by 4 bases and J by 2 bases; unmatched bases: 11. The germline gives CDR1 MNHEY, CDR2 SMNVEV (reference sequence). The CDR3 is 17 residues long. In DNA form, the CDR3 reads TGTGCCAGCAGTTCGTTAGGGGGGAGCGGGAGGGCCTACGAGCAGTACTTC. Encoded protein: CASSSLGGSGRAYEQYF.

The chain employs TRBV27 and TRBJ1-5; D is perhaps TRBD1 (5 bases). Germline CDR1 reads MNHEY; CDR2 reads SMNVEV (reference sequence). This CDR3 is 15 amino acids long. V shed 2 bases and J shed 7 bases, with 15 bases lying between them. Here the CDR3 DNA reads TGTGCCAGCAGTTTAAGGGGTTGGGGAGAACAGCCCCAGCATTTT. Its protein is CASSLRGWGEQPQHF.

V and J are TRBV5-1 and TRBJ2-5, with D unresolved. The germline V gene encodes CDR1 SGHRS and CDR2 YFSETQ. This CDR3 has 15 amino acids. V lost 7 bases to trimming and J lost 0 bases, with 16 bases between them. For the CDR3, the DNA is TGCGCCAGCGGATTCCCGGTGGGCCACCAAGAGACCCAGTACTTC. As protein: CASGFPVGHQETQYF.

This clone was counted many times. This chain connects TRBV25-1 to TRBJ2-4, with 7 bases identical to TRBD2. V lost 4 bases and J lost 9; bases outside the gene matches: 15. The length of the CDR3 is 16 residues. The germline gives CDR1 MGHDK, CDR2 SYGVNS. CDR3 sequence (DNA): TGTGCCAGCAGTGGCTCTTCTCAAACAGGACTAGGCATTCAGTACTTC. Amino acid sequence: CASSGSSQTGLGIQYF.

The chain combines TRBV4-1 with TRBJ1-5; tentative D call: TRBD1 (6 bases). CDR3 length: 13 residues. The germline gives CDR1 MGHRA, CDR2 YSYEKL. Trimming took 3 bases from V and 6 from J, leaving 9 bases between them. CDR3 sequence reads: CASSHGRGQPQHF. CDR3 nucleotide sequence: TGCGCCAGCAGCCATGGCAGGGGTCAGCCCCAGCATTTT.

This chain links TRBV19 with TRBJ2-3; D uncertain. Germline assignment: CDR1 LNHDA and CDR2 SQIVND (reference sequence). Trimming removed 9 bases at V and 2 bases at J, with 9 bases between. This CDR3 has 12 amino acids. CDR3 loop: CASRTDTDTQYF. CDR3 coding DNA: TGTGCCAGCAGGACCGACACAGATACGCAGTATTTT.